What follows describes a single T cell receptor (beta chain). This receptor's antigen is unknown. No base quality information exists; no much larger clone differs at one position. The data are from a study of OX40 agonist ivuxolimab in advanced cancers. With respect to the entire study: Ivuxolimab, which targeted the costimulatory receptor OX40 (CD134), was an agonistic, fully human IgG2 monoclonal antibody. Prior anti-PD-1, anti-PD-L1 or anti-CTLA-4 therapy was permitted, and checkpoint inhibitors had been received by roughly 40% of dose-escalation patients. The dose-escalation cohort was approximately 83% male with a mean age of around 64 years, ranging from roughly 20 to 80. Intravenous ivuxolimab was administered to patients every 2 weeks at six dose levels: 0.01, 0.1, 0.3, 1.5, 3 and 10 mg/kg. Three dose-escalation patients achieved partial responses, one with hepatocellular carcinoma and two with cutaneous melanoma. Among the 52 dose-escalation patients, some 20 had hepatocellular carcinoma, about 15 melanoma, 9 renal cell carcinoma and 9 head and neck cancer. The purpose of peripheral TCRbeta sequencing was to test whether ivuxolimab changed TCR sequence diversity and led to clonal T-cell expansion. The paper reports the monotherapy dose-escalation portion (N = 52 patients) of the phase I ivuxolimab trial.

Overall study results and their limits: Which antigens the clonally expanded peripheral T cells were specific for was not determined. At doses of 0.1 to 3.0 mg/kg, clonal expansion of both CD4+ and CD8+ blood T cells was observed from baseline to week 6. Low levels of normalized T-cell clonal expansion were also seen in some patients who did not respond. On average, CD8+ T cells showed more expanded clones than CD4+ T cells after ivuxolimab. In the 0.1-3.0 mg/kg groups, partial responders had among the lowest normalized peripheral clonal expansion, particularly in CD8+ T cells.

The trial excluded patients who had a history of autoimmune disease or who were on systemic immunosuppression. Peripheral blood for TCR sequencing was collected from all dose cohorts at baseline, on cycle 4 day 1, and on cycle 7 day 1. The samples were taken from a phase I, first-in-human, multicenter, open-label dose-escalation trial of ivuxolimab. Adults with locally advanced or metastatic melanoma, renal cell carcinoma, hepatocellular carcinoma or head and neck squamous cell carcinoma were enrolled in the trial. Before TCR sequencing, CD4+ and CD8+ T cells were separately sorted from peripheral blood. For sequencing of the TCRbeta CDR3 region, genomic DNA was extracted from the sorted cells. TCRbeta CDR3 regions were sequenced using the immunoSEQ Assay. Here the immuneACCESS table is served through TCRdb, limited to in-frame sequences with V and J called. Missing clones are a known gap in these copies; in checked studies unresolved V genes cover under half, and the rest lacks a known reason. For this sample the table gives 52,000 or so clones, of which 84% were detected only once. About 4.6% of the sample lies in the top ten.

V loses 1 base, J loses 0 bases, and the germline ends lie 10 bases apart. Measured from the cysteine to the phenylalanine, the CDR3 is 16 residues long. Kept here is only the CDR3 DNA, which spans 48 bases and is read in frame from base 1. Taken from the germline V gene, the CDR1 and CDR2 loops are SGHAT and FQNNGV. Specimen: CD4+ or CD8+ T cells sorted from blood, collected in a trial of the OX40 agonist ivuxolimab. This chain is built from TRBV11-2 and TRBJ2-4; the D gene lacks a confident call. The receptor was isolated from an adult with an advanced solid tumor such as melanoma, head and neck, liver or kidney cancer. The bases read TGTGCCAGCAGCTTAGTGATGGGTGTAGCCAAAAACATTCAGTACTTC. Translation gives CASSLVMGVAKNIQYF.